This T cell receptor (beta chain) was sequenced during a study of T-cell reconstitution after alpha-beta-depleted transplantation in children. The authors prepared the TCRbeta library with unique molecular identifiers. TCRdb reprocessed the PCR reads via MiXCR and lists one record per CDR3 protein. The sample has some 500,000 distinct CDR3 sequences; roughly 18% are singletons. Specimen: PBMCs from the stem cell graft donor, collected from the stem cell graft. The TCR sequence derives from a human donor who donated a stem cell graft to a child with acute lymphoblastic leukemia.

CDR3 bases: TGTGCCAGCAGCTCTAGCGGGACATCCTATTACAATGAGCAGTTCTTC. Its protein is CASSSSGTSYYNEQFF. The V call is TRBV11-3, the J call TRBJ2-1; 9 positions match TRBD2. Germline V gene sequence: CDR1 SGHNT, CDR2 YENEEA. CDR3 length equals 16 residues. Trimming at V came to 4 bases and at J to 4 bases, leaving 8 bases not matched to a gene.